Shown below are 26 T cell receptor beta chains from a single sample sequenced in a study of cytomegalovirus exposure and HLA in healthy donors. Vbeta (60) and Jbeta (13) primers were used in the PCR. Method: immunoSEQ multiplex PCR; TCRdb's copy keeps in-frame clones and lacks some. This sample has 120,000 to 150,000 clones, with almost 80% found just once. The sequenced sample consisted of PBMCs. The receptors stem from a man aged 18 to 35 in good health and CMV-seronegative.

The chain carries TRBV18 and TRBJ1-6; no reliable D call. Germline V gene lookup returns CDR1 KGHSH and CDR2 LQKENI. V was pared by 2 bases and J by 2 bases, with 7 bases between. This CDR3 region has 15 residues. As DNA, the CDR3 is TGTGCCAGCTCACCAAATTCCGCCTATAATTCACCCCTCCACTTT. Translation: CASSPNSAYNSPLHF.

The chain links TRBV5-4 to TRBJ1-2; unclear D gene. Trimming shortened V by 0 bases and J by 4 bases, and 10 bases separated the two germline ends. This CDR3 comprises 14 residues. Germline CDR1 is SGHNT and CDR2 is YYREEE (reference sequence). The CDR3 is CASSLGAGSYGYTF. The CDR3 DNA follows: TGTGCCAGCAGCTTGGGTGCGGGCTCCTATGGCTACACCTTC.

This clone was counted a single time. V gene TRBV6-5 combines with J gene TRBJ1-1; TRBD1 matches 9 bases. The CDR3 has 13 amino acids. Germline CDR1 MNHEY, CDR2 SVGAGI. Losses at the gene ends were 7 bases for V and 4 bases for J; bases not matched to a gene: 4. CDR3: CASTLTGGTEAFF. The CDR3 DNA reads TGTGCCAGCACTTTGACAGGGGGCACTGAAGCTTTCTTT.

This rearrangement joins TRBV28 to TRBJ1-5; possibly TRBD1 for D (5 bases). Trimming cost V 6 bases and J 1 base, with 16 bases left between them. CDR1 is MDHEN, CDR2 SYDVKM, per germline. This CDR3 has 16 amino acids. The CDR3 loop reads CASRTFREESNQPQHF. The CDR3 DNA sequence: TGTGCCAGCAGGACATTCAGGGAAGAGAGCAATCAGCCCCAGCATTTT.

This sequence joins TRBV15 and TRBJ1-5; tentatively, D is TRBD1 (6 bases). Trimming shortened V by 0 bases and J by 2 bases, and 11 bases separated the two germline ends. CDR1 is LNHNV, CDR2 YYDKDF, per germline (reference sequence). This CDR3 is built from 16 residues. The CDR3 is CATSRDRGAGNQPQHF. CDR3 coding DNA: TGTGCCACCAGCAGAGATCGGGGGGCAGGCAATCAGCCCCAGCATTTT.

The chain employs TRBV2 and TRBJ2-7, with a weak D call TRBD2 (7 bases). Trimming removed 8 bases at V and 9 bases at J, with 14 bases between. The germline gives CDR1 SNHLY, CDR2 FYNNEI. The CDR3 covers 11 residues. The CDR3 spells CASREEGGQYF. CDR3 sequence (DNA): TGTGCCAGCCGGGAGGAGGGGGGGCAGTACTTC.

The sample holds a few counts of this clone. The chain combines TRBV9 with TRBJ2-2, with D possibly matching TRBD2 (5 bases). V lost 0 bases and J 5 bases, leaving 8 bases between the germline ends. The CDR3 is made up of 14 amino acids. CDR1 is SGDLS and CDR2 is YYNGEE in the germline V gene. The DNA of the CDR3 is TGTGCCAGCAGCGTAGTGGAGGTGACCGGGGAGCTGTTTTTT. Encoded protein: CASSVVEVTGELFF. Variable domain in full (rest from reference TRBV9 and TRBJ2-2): DSGVTQTPKHLITATGQRVTLRCSPRSGDLSVYWYQQSLDQGLQFLIQYYNGEERAKGNILERFSAQQFPDLHSELNLSSLELGDSALYFCASSVVEVTGELFFGEGSRLTVL.

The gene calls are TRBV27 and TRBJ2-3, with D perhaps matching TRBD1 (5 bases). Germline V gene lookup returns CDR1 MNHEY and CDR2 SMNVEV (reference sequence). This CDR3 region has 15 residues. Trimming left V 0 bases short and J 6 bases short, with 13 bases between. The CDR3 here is CASSLSPSGSDTQYF. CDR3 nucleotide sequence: TGTGCCAGCAGTTTATCGCCTTCAGGGTCGGATACGCAGTATTTT.

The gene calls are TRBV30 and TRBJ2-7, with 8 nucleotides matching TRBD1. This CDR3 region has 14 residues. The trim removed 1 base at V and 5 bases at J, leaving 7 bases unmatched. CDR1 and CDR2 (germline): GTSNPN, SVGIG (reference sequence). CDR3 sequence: CAWSAQDRAHEQYF. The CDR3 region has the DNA TGTGCCTGGAGTGCCCAGGACAGGGCCCACGAGCAGTACTTC.

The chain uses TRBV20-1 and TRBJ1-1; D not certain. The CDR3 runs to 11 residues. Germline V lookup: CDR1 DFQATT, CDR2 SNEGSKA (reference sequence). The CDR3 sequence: CSVKPAGEAFF. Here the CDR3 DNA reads TGCAGCGTTAAACCGGCGGGAGAAGCTTTCTTT.

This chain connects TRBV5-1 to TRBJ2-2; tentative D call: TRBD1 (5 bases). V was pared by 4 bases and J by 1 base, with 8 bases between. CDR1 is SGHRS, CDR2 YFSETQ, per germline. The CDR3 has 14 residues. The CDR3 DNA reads TGCGCCAGCAGCCGCACAGGGAACACCGGGGAGCTGTTTTTT. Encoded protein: CASSRTGNTGELFF.

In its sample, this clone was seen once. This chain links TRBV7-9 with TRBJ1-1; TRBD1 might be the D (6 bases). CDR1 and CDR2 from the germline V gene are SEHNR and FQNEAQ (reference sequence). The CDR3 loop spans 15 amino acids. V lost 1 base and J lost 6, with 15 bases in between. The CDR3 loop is CASSLVQGRESEAFF. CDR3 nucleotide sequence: TGTGCCAGCAGCTTAGTTCAGGGGAGGGAATCTGAAGCTTTCTTT.

This CDR3 reads CASSVGLAGGSSYNEQFF. The CDR3 coding sequence is TGTGCCAGCAGCGTAGGTCTAGCGGGGGGGAGTAGTTACAATGAGCAGTTCTTC. The chain recombines TRBV9 with TRBJ2-1; 12 bases line up with TRBD2. The germline gives CDR1 SGDLS, CDR2 YYNGEE. This CDR3 spans 18 amino acids. V shed 0 bases and J 4 bases; nucleotides not matched to a gene: 8.

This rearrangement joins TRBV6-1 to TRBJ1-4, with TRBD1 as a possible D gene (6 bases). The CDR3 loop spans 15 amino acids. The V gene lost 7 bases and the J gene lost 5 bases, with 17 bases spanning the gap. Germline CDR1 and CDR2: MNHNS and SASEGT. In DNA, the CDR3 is TGTGCCAGCAATGGGCTAGGACAGAGGAATGAAAAACTGTTTTTT. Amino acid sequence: CASNGLGQRNEKLFF.

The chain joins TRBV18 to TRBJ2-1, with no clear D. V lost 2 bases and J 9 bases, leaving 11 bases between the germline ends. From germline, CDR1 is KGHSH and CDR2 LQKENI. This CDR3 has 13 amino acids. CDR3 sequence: CASSPIRISEQFF. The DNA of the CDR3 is TGTGCCAGCTCACCAATCCGTATATCTGAGCAGTTCTTC.

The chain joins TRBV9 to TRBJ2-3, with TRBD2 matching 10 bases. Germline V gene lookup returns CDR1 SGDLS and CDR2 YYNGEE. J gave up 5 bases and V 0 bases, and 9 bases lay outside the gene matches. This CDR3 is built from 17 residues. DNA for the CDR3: TGTGCCAGCAGCGTAGGTGGTAGCGGGGGGCTTAAAGATACGCAGTATTTT. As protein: CASSVGGSGGLKDTQYF.

This CDR3 reads CASSDFGTGSNEQYF. CDR3 bases: TGTGCCAGCAGTGACTTCGGGACAGGGTCCAACGAGCAGTACTTC. V gene TRBV6-1 combines with J gene TRBJ2-7, with 9 bases that match TRBD1. With V trimmed by 3 bases and J by 5 bases, 8 bases remained unmatched. This CDR3 has 15 amino acids. The germline V gene encodes CDR1 MNHNS and CDR2 SASEGT.

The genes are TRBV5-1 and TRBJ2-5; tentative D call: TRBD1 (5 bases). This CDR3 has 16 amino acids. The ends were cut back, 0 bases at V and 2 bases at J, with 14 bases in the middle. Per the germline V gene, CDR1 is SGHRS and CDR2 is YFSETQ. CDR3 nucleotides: TGCGCCAGCAGCTTGGCGCGGTCAGGGTTGCAAGAGACCCAGTACTTC. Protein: CASSLARSGLQETQYF.

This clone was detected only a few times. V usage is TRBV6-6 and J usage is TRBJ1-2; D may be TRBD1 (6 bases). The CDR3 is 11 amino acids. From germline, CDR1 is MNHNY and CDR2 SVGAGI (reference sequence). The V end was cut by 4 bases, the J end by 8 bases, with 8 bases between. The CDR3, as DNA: TGTGCCAGCAGTTCAGGGGTAGGCTACACCTTC. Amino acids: CASSSGVGYTF.

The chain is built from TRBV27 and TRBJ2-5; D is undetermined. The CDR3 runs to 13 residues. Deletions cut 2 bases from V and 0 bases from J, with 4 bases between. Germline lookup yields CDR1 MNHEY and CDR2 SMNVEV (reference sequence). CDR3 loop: CASSLAYQETQYF. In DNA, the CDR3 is TGTGCCAGCAGTTTAGCGTACCAAGAGACCCAGTACTTC.

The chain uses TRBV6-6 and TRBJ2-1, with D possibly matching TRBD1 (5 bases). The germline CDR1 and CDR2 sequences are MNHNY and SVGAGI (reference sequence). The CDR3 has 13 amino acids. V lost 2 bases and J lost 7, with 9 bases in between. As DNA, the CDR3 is TGTGCCAGCAGTTACAAGGGGATAAATGAGCAGTTCTTC. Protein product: CASSYKGINEQFF.

The CDR3 coding sequence is TGTGCCAGTAGTATTGGGCCAAAGGATCCTAGCGGCTACACCTTC. It codes for CASSIGPKDPSGYTF. The rearrangement joins TRBV19 to TRBJ1-2; D is undetermined. Germline CDR1 and CDR2: LNHDA and SQIVND (reference sequence). Trimming stripped 3 bases from V and 8 bases from J, with 19 bases between. The CDR3 runs 15 residues.

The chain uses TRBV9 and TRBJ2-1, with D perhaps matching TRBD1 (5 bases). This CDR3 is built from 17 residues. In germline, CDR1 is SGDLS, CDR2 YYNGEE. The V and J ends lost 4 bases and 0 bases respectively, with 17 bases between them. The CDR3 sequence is CASSSPGLASSYNEQFF. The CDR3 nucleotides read TGTGCCAGCAGCTCACCAGGGCTGGCGAGCTCCTACAATGAGCAGTTCTTC. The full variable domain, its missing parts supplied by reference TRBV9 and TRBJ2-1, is DSGVTQTPKHLITATGQRVTLRCSPRSGDLSVYWYQQSLDQGLQFLIQYYNGEERAKGNILERFSAQQFPDLHSELNLSSLELGDSALYFCASSSPGLASSYNEQFFGPGTRLTVL.

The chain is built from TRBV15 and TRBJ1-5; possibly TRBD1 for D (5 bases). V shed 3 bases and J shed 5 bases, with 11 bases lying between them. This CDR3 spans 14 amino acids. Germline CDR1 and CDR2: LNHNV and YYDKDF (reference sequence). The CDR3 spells CATSSRGSYQPQHF. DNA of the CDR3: TGTGCCACCAGCAGCCGGGGGAGCTATCAGCCCCAGCATTTT.

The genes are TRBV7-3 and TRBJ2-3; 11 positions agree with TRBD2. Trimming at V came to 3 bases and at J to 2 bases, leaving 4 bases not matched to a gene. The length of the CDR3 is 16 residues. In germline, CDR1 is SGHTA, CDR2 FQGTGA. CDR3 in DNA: TGTGCCAGCAGCTTCTCTAGCGGGGGGACCACAGATACGCAGTATTTT. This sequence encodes CASSFSSGGTTDTQYF.

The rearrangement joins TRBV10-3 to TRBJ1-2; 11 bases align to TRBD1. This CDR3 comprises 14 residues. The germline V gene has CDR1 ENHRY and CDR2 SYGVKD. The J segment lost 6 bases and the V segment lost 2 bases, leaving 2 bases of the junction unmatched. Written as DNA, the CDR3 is TGTGCCATCAGTGAGGGACAGGGGGCGCATGGCTACACCTTC. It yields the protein CAISEGQGAHGYTF.